The rows below give T cell receptor beta chains drawn from one sample of a study of T cell repertoires in cytomegalovirus infection. These receptors are not linked to any known antigen. TCRdb itself ran the reads through MiXCR, one entry per CDR3 protein. The sample lists 650,000 to 900,000 distinct CDR3 sequences, almost 30% seen once, with under 15% in the top ten. The specimen was cultured CD8+ T cells from PBMCs, collected from culture after CMV antigen stimulation. The receptors were sampled from a human donor in good health (CMV status not recorded). Some clones in this sample may be carry-over from other donors' samples. Both conserved end residues are part of each CDR3. The D gene is left open where the match is weak. Not all rows give a size; the values are once, few, many and, for expanded clones, a class.

TRBJ2-5 TRBV4-1 NA few CASSPPNAGTQYF TGCGCCAGCAGCCCGCCAAACGCTGGGACCCAGTACTTC
TRBJ1-1 TRBV19 NA NA CASKVGGGRTEAFF TGTGCCAGTAAAGTCGGGGGAGGTAGGACTGAAGCTTTCTTT
TRBJ1-1 TRBV12-3/TRBV12-4 TRBD1 NA CASSPQGARLFMNTEAFF TGTGCCAGCAGTCCACAGGGGGCTCGACTCTTTATGAACACTGAAGCTTTCTTT
TRBJ2-7 TRBV7-8 NA NA CASSLTSRHIAYEQYF TGTGCCAGCAGCTTAACAAGCCGACATATAGCCTACGAGCAGTACTTC
TRBJ1-1 TRBV11-2 NA few CASSPASGMTGTEAFF TGTGCCAGCAGCCCCGCTTCAGGGATGACGGGTACTGAAGCTTTCTTT
TRBJ1-2 TRBV5-6 NA NA CASSLGQPDYGYTF TGTGCCAGCAGCTTGGGACAGCCGGACTATGGCTACACCTTC
TRBJ1-1 TRBV6-1 NA few CASPPGPYTEAFF TGTGCCAGTCCCCCGGGCCCATACACTGAAGCTTTCTTT
TRBJ2-3 TRBV6-1 NA many CASSESVGWVRTDTQYF TGTGCCAGCAGTGAAAGTGTGGGGTGGGTCCGCACAGATACGCAGTATTTT
TRBJ1-2 TRBV5-6 TRBD1 NA CASARGQYPINYGYTF TGTGCCAGCGCCAGGGGACAGTACCCCATTAACTATGGCTACACCTTC
TRBJ2-1 TRBV4-3 TRBD2 NA CASSQDELAGGVEQFF TGCGCCAGCAGCCAAGATGAACTAGCGGGGGGGGTCGAGCAGTTCTTC
TRBJ1-4 TRBV12-3/TRBV12-4 NA NA CASSLKNGGVVAIEKLFF TGTGCCAGCAGTTTAAAGAACGGGGGTGTAGTGGCTATTGAAAAACTGTTTTTT
TRBJ2-1 TRBV11-3 TRBD1 NA CASSSPGQLRGEQFF TGTGCCAGCAGCTCGCCGGGACAGCTCCGGGGTGAGCAGTTCTTC
TRBJ1-6 TRBV9 NA NA CASSLSRGQGLNSPLHF TGTGCCAGCAGCCTAAGCAGGGGTCAGGGGTTGAATTCACCCCTCCACTTT
TRBJ1-4 TRBV7-6 NA NA CASSLIWTREAEKLFF TGTGCCAGCAGCTTAATTTGGACCCGAGAGGCTGAAAAACTGTTTTTT
TRBJ1-6 TRBV4-1 NA few CASSQATGGSSPLHF TGCGCCAGCAGCCAGGCGACGGGGGGGAGTTCACCCCTCCACTTT
TRBJ2-5 TRBV7-9 TRBD1 many CASSGGQVVQETQYF TGTGCCAGCAGTGGGGGACAGGTGGTCCAAGAGACCCAGTACTTC
TRBJ2-3 TRBV7-9 TRBD1 few CASSLERMAGGGADTQYF TGTGCCAGCAGCTTAGAGAGGATGGCAGGGGGCGGTGCAGATACGCAGTATTTT
TRBJ1-5 TRBV6-5 NA NA CASSYSVDVNQPQHF TGTGCCAGCAGTTACTCTGTGGACGTAAATCAGCCCCAGCATTTT
TRBJ1-1 TRBV6-6 NA NA CASSYAGIEAFF TGTGCCAGCAGTTACGCGGGGATAGAAGCTTTCTTT
TRBJ1-5 TRBV7-9 TRBD1 NA CASSLDRTGNQPQHF TGTGCCAGCAGCTTAGATCGGACAGGGAATCAGCCCCAGCATTTT
TRBJ1-1 TRBV12-5 NA few CASGALGGTEAFF TGTGCTAGTGGTGCGCTAGGGGGCACTGAAGCTTTCTTT
TRBJ1-2 TRBV7-2 NA NA CASSLGKVSNYGYTF TGTGCCAGCAGCTTAGGGAAGGTTTCGAACTATGGCTACACCTTC
TRBJ2-5 TRBV12-3/TRBV12-4 TRBD2 many CASSQELAGGLETQYF TGTGCCAGCAGTCAAGAACTAGCGGGGGGGCTGGAGACCCAGTACTTC
TRBJ2-7 TRBV2 NA NA CASSPALEQYF TGTGCCAGCAGCCCAGCCTTGGAGCAGTACTTC